These T cell receptor beta chains were read from a single sample in a study of OX40 agonist ivuxolimab in advanced cancers. The data were produced by immunoSEQ multiplex PCR, yet TCRdb's version contains in-frame clones alone and is incomplete. The repertoire has more than 10,000 clones, around four fifths of them found once; the top ten carry 9.2%. The specimen comprised CD4+ or CD8+ T cells sorted from blood, sampled in a trial of the OX40 agonist ivuxolimab. These receptors all come from an adult with an advanced solid tumor such as melanoma, head and neck, liver or kidney cancer. Both conserved end residues are trimmed from each CDR3.

>TRBV11-2|12|TRBJ1-4
ASSFRVTNEKLF
>TRBV4-1|13|TRBJ1-1
ASSPDRGRNIEAF
>TRBV7-9|16|TRBJ2-1
ASSTTPGTSPSYNEQF
>TRBV19|12|TRBJ1-4
ASSLDRGLEKLF
>TRBV4-1|12|TRBJ2-7
ASSQGMTPGEQY
>TRBV30|11|TRBJ2-1
AWSVSLFGEQF
>TRBV6-1|10|TRBJ2-7
AGSEPGYERY
>TRBV15|19|TRBJ1-5
ATSRDSPGPGGQYSNQPQH
>TRBV9|17|TRBJ1-3
ASSAPGGDRGISGNTIY
>TRBV25-1|12|TRBJ2-4
ATLSGVAKNIQY
>TRBV5-1|12|TRBJ1-3
ASSSGTAENTIY
>TRBV15|12|TRBJ2-7
ATSSPGSTYEQY
>TRBV4-1|13|TRBJ2-7
ASSQGMAGPREQY
>TRBV7-9|14|TRBJ2-1
ASSRGTSGVYNEQF
>TRBV30|12|TRBJ2-1
AWSVGIAYNEQF
>TRBV27|11|TRBJ2-5
ASRTGLGETQY
>TRBV2|13|TRBJ1-5
ASSQGFNSNQPQH
>TRBV15|13|TRBJ2-7
ATSRDRDGAYEQY